The clone carrying this TCR beta chain was counted at least ten times. The data were obtained in a study of low-dose radiotherapy and immunotherapy resistance in tumors. The CDR3 extends over 18 amino acids. Germline V lookup: CDR1 KGHSH, CDR2 LQKENI. The V end was cut by 0 bases, the J end by 10 bases, with 27 bases between. Time point specified: before trial treatment. Primers used for first-strand cDNA, a TRAV- and TRBV-specific set, covered both alpha and beta chains. The TCRs were subjected to amplification over roughly 18 PCR cycles employing a constant-region primer in conjunction with a V-primer adapter. TCRdb called the reads again in MiXCR, with one record for every CDR3 protein. The sample lists about 82,000 distinct CDR3 sequences; approximately 20% were seen once.

The specimen was PBMCs, collected before treatment. This chain connects TRBV18 to TRBJ1-1; D is perhaps TRBD1 (5 bases). The source is a male donor with prostate cancer. CDR3 sequence reads: CASSPPGGSRDGLSRAFF. In DNA, the CDR3 is TGTGCCAGCTCACCACCGGGGGGGTCCAGGGATGGATTGTCCCGAGCTTTCTTT.